Sequencing of this TCR beta chain was carried out in a study of T cell changes during pregnancy in multiple sclerosis. CDR1 and CDR2 (germline): KGHSH, LQKENI. This CDR3 has 13 residues. Trimming removed 6 bases at V and 8 bases at J, with 16 bases between. The protocol was immunoSEQ multiplex PCR, while the TCRdb copy is restricted to in-frame clones and leaves out a portion. Of tens of thousands of clones in the sample, 91% were seen once. The sequences come from CD4+ T cells from peripheral blood mononuclear cells, collected in the third trimester of pregnancy. The J gene is TRBJ1-2, the V gene TRBV18; TRBD1 might be the D (5 bases). This receptor was taken from a female donor in good health, enrolled as a control in a pregnancy study. The CDR3 loop is CASSTDPRGGYTF. CDR3 DNA sequence: TGTGCCAGCTCGACGGATCCAAGGGGAGGCTACACCTTC.